The present entry profiles one T cell receptor (beta chain) with its context. The clone's antigen remains unknown. One base away there is no much larger clone; base qualities are not given. The immunoSEQ Assay, a bias-controlled multiplex PCR, was used to amplify TCRbeta CDR3 regions from genomic DNA. In the source study's methods: Within the assay, amplification of reference gene primers was used to estimate how many nucleated cells each sample contained. To quantify the absolute abundance of each unique TCRbeta CDR3 rearrangement, sequence reads were collapsed and filtered. For each sample, productive Simpson clonality was calculated as the square root of Simpson's diversity index across productive rearrangements. TCRdb obtained this table from immuneACCESS and retained in-frame rearrangements with V and J assigned. These tables miss some clones; where compared with another copy, unresolved V genes account for less than half of the shortfall, and the remainder is unexplained. From that table come the V and J calls and clone size; the DNA was used to work out D and trimming. Present in this sample are some 130,000 clones, 65% to 85% of which were seen just once. The ten largest clones take up roughly 1.8% of the sample.

Trimming costs V 1 base and J 2 bases, and their ends lie 11 bases apart. The CDR3 starts with the cysteine, ends with the phenylalanine, and has 15 residues. The entry retains the CDR3 DNA only, 45 bases that are in frame from base 1. The germline V gene encodes CDR1 MGHRA and CDR2 YSYEKL. The sample originates from a study of blood T cell repertoires in COVID-19 (dated by TCRdb to the early 2020s). With respect to the entire study: Samples from collaborators originated in the United States, Italy and Spain and spanned both the acute and convalescent phases of COVID-19. The prospective study material was composed of cDNA or gDNA derived from T cells, B-cell-depleted T cells, or PBMCs. The repertoires were released in a freely available public database meant as a resource for research on the immune response to SARS-CoV-2. The dataset comprised deeply sampled blood TCRbeta repertoires from subjects exposed to, actively infected with, or recovered from COVID-19. The samples were drawn from two sources: the first 160 participants of the ongoing ImmuneRACE study, and fewer than 1,500 subjects contributed by 6 global collaborators. Sample metadata almost always included a de-identified subject ID, COVID-19 status, age in years and sex. HLA class I and class II types, where available, came from metadata supplied by the sample provider rather than from assay-based typing.

What the authors observed across the whole study: How much clinical and demographic metadata was included differed by source and by participant, and the metadata was provided uncurated.

Each collaborating institution followed its own protocols to collect whole blood in K2EDTA tubes. For TCRbeta analysis, collaborator samples were shipped as frozen whole blood, as isolated PBMCs, or as DNA extracted from either sample type. The rearranged chain carries TRBV4-1 and TRBJ1-2, and possibly TRBD1, on 5 matching bases. This clonotype was sampled from an older man with acute or convalescent COVID-19. Material: peripheral blood. CDR3 reads: CASSQGGERNYGYTF. The DNA sequence follows: TGCGCCAGCAGCCAAGGGGGGGAGAGGAACTATGGCTACACCTTC.